The T cell receptor (beta chain) described here comes from a study of T-cell reconstitution after alpha-beta-depleted transplantation in children. Preparing the TCRbeta library involved the use of unique molecular identifiers. TCRdb fed the PCR reads into MiXCR, producing one record per CDR3 protein. The sample lists about 230,000 distinct CDR3 sequences, about 8.8% occurring once. Germline lookup yields CDR1 ENHRY and CDR2 SYGVKD. Trimming removed 2 bases at V and 1 base at J, with 9 bases between. This CDR3 comprises 15 residues. The receptor was derived from a human donor who donated a stem cell graft to a child with SCID. The chain uses TRBV10-3 and TRBJ1-5; no clear D. Sequenced here: PBMCs from the stem cell graft donor, sampled from the stem cell graft. The DNA for the CDR3 is TGTGCCATCAGTGAGCCGGCGGGAAGCAATCAGCCCCAGCATTTT. Translation: CAISEPAGSNQPQHF.